A selection of T cell receptor beta chains follows, all from one sample in a study of blood T cell repertoires in COVID-19. Here immunoSEQ multiplex PCR was the method, and the copy in TCRdb shows in-frame clones only, minus some. The sample includes 85,000 to 120,000 clones, 78% seen only once; the top ten take approximately 9.6%. Sequencing was done on a sample of peripheral blood. The origin of the receptors is a man between 60 and 70 years old with active or convalescent COVID-19. The conserved cysteine and the conserved F or W are not part of the CDR3 here.

TRBJ2-7 TRBV10-1 ASSATRQGSEQY
TRBJ1-6 TRBV6-1 ASSEARSPGQGNSPLH
TRBJ2-5 TRBV6-5 ASSGHRGLGETQY
TRBJ1-2 TRBV7-8 ASSPGTRFYGYT
TRBJ2-3 TRBV28 ASSFRRGGGASTDTQY
TRBJ2-1 TRBV5-1 ASSLYGGSYNEQF
TRBJ2-2 TRBV19 AIQAINGGELF
TRBJ2-5 TRBV11-3 ASSTQTSWDEGNEETQY
TRBJ2-5 TRBV7-8 ASSSHLDSAVETQY
TRBJ1-2 TRBV5-1 ASSLGGQGADGYT
TRBJ1-2 TRBV6-5 ASSYSTGVNYGYT
TRBJ1-2 TRBV18 ASSPTSGLNYGYT
TRBJ2-1 TRBV6-2/TRBV6-3 ASSYSGAKSEEQF
TRBJ2-2 TRBV7-2 ASSLGGPQPGELF
TRBJ2-2 TRBV28 ASSLWTVTANTGELF
TRBJ2-5 TRBV12-3/TRBV12-4 ASSLRRVETQY
TRBJ2-4 TRBV27 ASSLGDIGKNIQY
TRBJ2-1 TRBV7-8 ASSLWGLRWEQF
TRBJ1-1 TRBV6-5 ASSYYQGHTEAF
TRBJ1-1 TRBV3-1/TRBV3-2 ASSQSHRGTTEAF
TRBJ1-2 TRBV4-1 ASSQTGLYGYT
TRBJ2-4 TRBV19 ASSIRDRAGNIQY
TRBJ2-5 TRBV4-1 ASSQEGAGRKTQY
TRBJ2-7 TRBV11-3 ASSLVSGEQY
TRBJ1-2 TRBV2 ASSDQGGYT
TRBJ2-1 TRBV28 ASSLGAGGSYNEQF
TRBJ2-2 TRBV7-2 ASSPPRTGELF
TRBJ1-2 TRBV20-1 SAVKSDGYT
TRBJ2-2 TRBV4-1 ASSQDGGFRGELF
TRBJ2-3 TRBV11-3 ASSLAPGSTDTQY
TRBJ1-3 TRBV5-4 ASSRGGAENTIY
TRBJ2-1 TRBV7-2 ASGGTSYNEQF
TRBJ1-2 TRBV27 ASGTANYGYT
TRBJ2-7 TRBV5-1 ASSSTVGGKTYEQY
TRBJ1-1 TRBV6-5 ASRLGGMNTEAF
TRBJ1-6 TRBV28 AIQPGQLNSPLH
TRBJ2-5 TRBV2 ASSGQGASETQY
TRBJ1-4 TRBV5-6 ASSLHTGVNEKLF
TRBJ2-1 TRBV7-2 ASSLEMRASGRGSVEQF
TRBJ2-1 TRBV7-9 ASSTPTEPSYNEQF
TRBJ1-1 TRBV12-3/TRBV12-4 ATQGEMNTEAF
TRBJ2-1 TRBV2 ASKGLAGVKINYNEQF
TRBJ2-5 TRBV15 ATSMGDSQETQY
TRBJ2-6 TRBV7-3 ASSLMGPRSGANVLT
TRBJ2-3 TRBV6-5 ASSPTGVGDTQY
TRBJ2-1 TRBV10-2 ASSVAGVDGEQF
TRBJ2-4 TRBV6-2/TRBV6-3 ASSYPSPGRGGIQY
TRBJ2-5 TRBV27 ASSTGTAFQETQY
TRBJ2-7 TRBV11-3 ASSEMGLPTEQY
TRBJ2-1 TRBV9 ASSVELAGGNEQF
TRBJ1-5 TRBV19 ASIQGWGNQPQH
TRBJ2-5 TRBV5-6 ASSLRGAGTETQY